This T cell receptor (beta chain) came from a study of T cell responses to AZD1222 COVID-19 vaccine. There are 13 residues in the CDR3. Deletions cut 6 bases from V and 1 base from J, with 9 bases between. The germline gives CDR1 LNHDA, CDR2 SQIVND (reference sequence). TCRdb's table, derived via immunoSEQ multiplex PCR, lists solely in-frame clones and lacks some. Of about 73,000 clones in the sample, about 91% were seen once. Sequenced material: peripheral blood, taken on day 0 of AZD1222 vaccination. This chain joins TRBV19 and TRBJ2-5; D is perhaps TRBD1 (5 bases). This clonotype originated in an adult in good health. CDR3 region: CASSLDSQETQYF. The DNA of the CDR3 is TGTGCCAGTAGCCTAGACAGCCAAGAGACCCAGTACTTC. The whole variable domain, remainder taken from reference TRBV19 and TRBJ2-5, is DGGITQSPKYLFRKEGQNVTLSCEQNLNHDAMYWYRQDPGQGLRLIYYSQIVNDFQKGDIAEGYSVSREKKESFPLTVTSAQKNPTAFYLCASSLDSQETQYFGPGTRLLVL.